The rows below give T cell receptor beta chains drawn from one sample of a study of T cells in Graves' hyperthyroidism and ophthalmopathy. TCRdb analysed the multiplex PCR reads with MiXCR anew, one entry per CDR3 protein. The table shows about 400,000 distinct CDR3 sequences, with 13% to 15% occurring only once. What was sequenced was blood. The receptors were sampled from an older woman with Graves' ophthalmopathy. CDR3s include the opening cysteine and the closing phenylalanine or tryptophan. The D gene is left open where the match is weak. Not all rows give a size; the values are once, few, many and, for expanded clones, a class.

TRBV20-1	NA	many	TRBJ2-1	CSARDPLDYNEQFF	TGCAGTGCTAGAGATCCCCTAGACTACAATGAGCAGTTCTTC
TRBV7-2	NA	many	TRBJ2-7	CASSSDRQRYEQYF	TGTGCCAGCAGCTCCGACAGGCAGAGGTACGAGCAGTACTTC
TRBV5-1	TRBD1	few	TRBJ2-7	CASSLAPTGASSYEQYF	TGCGCCAGCAGCTTGGCCCCGACAGGGGCGAGCTCCTACGAGCAGTACTTC
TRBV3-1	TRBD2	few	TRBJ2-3	CASSQDREARTDTQYF	TGTGCCAGCAGCCAAGATCGGGAGGCCCGCACAGATACGCAGTATTTT
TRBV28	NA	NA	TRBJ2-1	CASSNGSNEQFF	TGTGCCAGCAGTAACGGGAGCAATGAGCAGTTCTTC
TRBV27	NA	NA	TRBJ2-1	CASSPHRLYNVLEQFF	TGTGCCAGCAGTCCGCACAGACTTTACAATGTCTTGGAGCAGTTCTTC
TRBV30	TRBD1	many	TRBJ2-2	CASTGGAGTGELFF	TGTGCCTCGACAGGGGGCGCGGGCACCGGGGAGCTGTTTTTT
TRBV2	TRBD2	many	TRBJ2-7	CASTAGGNPYEQYF	TGTGCCAGCACAGCGGGAGGGAATCCCTACGAGCAGTACTTC
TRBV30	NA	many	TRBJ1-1	CAWSGYTEAFF	TGTGCCTGGAGTGGATACACTGAAGCTTTCTTT
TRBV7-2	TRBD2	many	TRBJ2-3	CASSQTSGNTDTQYF	TGTGCCAGCAGCCAAACTAGCGGGAACACAGATACGCAGTATTTT
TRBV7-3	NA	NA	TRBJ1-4	CASAANLNEKLFF	TGTGCCAGCGCGGCAAACCTTAATGAAAAACTGTTTTTT
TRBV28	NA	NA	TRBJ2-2	CASNLYRRTGELFF	TGTGCCAGCAATTTATACAGGCGGACCGGGGAGCTGTTTTTT
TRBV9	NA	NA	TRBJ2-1	CASSVGGPWDNEQFF	TGTGCCAGCAGCGTAGGTGGGCCCTGGGACAATGAGCAGTTCTTC
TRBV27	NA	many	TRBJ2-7	CASRLVGSSYEQYF	TGTGCCAGCAGGCTAGTAGGGAGCTCCTACGAGCAGTACTTC
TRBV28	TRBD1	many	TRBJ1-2	CASSFGQARNGYTF	TGTGCCAGCAGTTTTGGACAGGCACGGAATGGCTACACCTTC
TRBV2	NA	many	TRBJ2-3	CASILWGRTDTQYF	TGTGCCAGCATTCTGTGGGGACGCACAGATACGCAGTATTTT
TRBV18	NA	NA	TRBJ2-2	CASSPTRGRLNTGELFF	TGTGCCAGCTCACCAACGAGGGGCAGATTGAACACCGGGGAGCTGTTTTTT
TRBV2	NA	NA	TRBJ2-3	CASTPGGAGNTDTQYF	TGTGCCAGCACCCCCGGGGGAGCGGGTAACACAGATACGCAGTATTTT
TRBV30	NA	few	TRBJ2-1	CAWSPTGIDEQFF	TGTGCCTGGAGTCCTACAGGGATAGATGAGCAGTTCTTC
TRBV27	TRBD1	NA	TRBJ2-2	CASSLLGTALTGELFF	TGTGCCAGCAGTTTATTGGGGACAGCCCTCACCGGGGAGCTGTTTTTT
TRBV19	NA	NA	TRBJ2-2	CASRSLEGTGELFF	TGTGCCAGTAGATCTCTTGAGGGGACCGGGGAGCTGTTTTTT
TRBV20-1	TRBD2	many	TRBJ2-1	CSASGRAGGSVYEQFF	TGCAGTGCTAGCGGGAGAGCGGGAGGTAGTGTCTATGAGCAGTTCTTC
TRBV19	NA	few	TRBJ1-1	CASTHSLDVRSTAFF	TGTGCCAGTACTCATTCCCTGGACGTTAGGTCAACAGCTTTCTTT
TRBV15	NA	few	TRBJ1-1	CATSRVAGGYEAFF	TGTGCCACCAGCAGAGTAGCCGGAGGATATGAAGCTTTCTTT
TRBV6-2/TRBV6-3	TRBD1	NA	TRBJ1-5	CASNRDRRNQPQHF	TGTGCCAGCAATAGGGACAGAAGGAATCAGCCCCAGCATTTT
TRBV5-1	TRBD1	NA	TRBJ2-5	CASSFLDRGQAQYF	TGCGCCAGCAGCTTCCTGGACAGGGGGCAGGCCCAGTACTTC
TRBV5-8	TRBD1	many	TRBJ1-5	CASSLGTGGAYQPQHF	TGTGCCAGCAGCTTGGGTACAGGGGGCGCTTATCAGCCCCAGCATTTT
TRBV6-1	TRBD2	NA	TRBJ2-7	CASSLGSTSGEAYEQYF	TGTGCCAGCAGTTTAGGCAGTACTAGCGGGGAGGCCTACGAGCAGTACTTC
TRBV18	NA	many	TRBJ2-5	CASSPRDRGRETQYF	TGTGCCAGCTCACCACGAGACCGAGGGCGAGAGACCCAGTACTTC
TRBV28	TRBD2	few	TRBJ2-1	CASSSRTSGKGYEQFF	TGTGCCAGCAGTTCCCGGACTAGCGGGAAGGGCTATGAGCAGTTCTTC
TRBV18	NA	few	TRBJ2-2	CASSPRGQGVSTGELFF	TGTGCCAGCTCACCACGGGGCCAGGGCGTTAGCACCGGGGAGCTGTTTTTT
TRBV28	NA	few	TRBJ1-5	CASSPIGGWGNQPQHF	TGTGCCAGCAGTCCTATAGGGGGATGGGGGAATCAGCCCCAGCATTTT
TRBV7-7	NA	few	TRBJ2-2	CASSLALIAGGDPGELFF	TGTGCCAGCAGCTTAGCGCTTATCGCCGGGGGCGATCCCGGGGAGCTGTTTTTT
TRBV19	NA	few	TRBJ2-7	CASSMIAGEQYF	TGTGCCAGTAGCATGATAGCCGGGGAGCAGTACTTC
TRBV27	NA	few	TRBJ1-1	CASSFTGTTEAFF	TGTGCCAGCAGTTTTACAGGAACCACTGAAGCTTTCTTT
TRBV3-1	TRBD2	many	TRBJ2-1	CASSPRYSGAYNEQFF	TGTGCCAGCAGCCCTAGGTATAGCGGGGCCTACAATGAGCAGTTCTTC
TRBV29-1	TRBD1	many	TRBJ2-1	CSSGDRRNNEQFF	TGCAGCTCGGGGGACAGGAGAAACAATGAGCAGTTCTTC
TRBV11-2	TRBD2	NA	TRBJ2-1	CASSSPGAGGSDEQFF	TGTGCCAGCAGCTCACCAGGGGCGGGAGGGTCGGATGAGCAGTTCTTC
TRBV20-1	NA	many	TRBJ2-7	CSARDGGASYEQYF	TGCAGTGCTAGAGATGGTGGGGCATCGTACGAGCAGTACTTC
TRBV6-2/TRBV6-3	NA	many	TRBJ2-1	CASSYSILGTQDNEQFF	TGTGCCAGCAGTTACTCGATCCTAGGGACACAAGACAATGAGCAGTTCTTC
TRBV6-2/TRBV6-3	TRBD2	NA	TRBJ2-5	CASSLGLAGGQGTQYF	TGTGCCAGCAGCCTCGGACTAGCGGGAGGACAAGGGACCCAGTACTTC
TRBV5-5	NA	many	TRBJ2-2	CASSLDRIAAGELFF	TGTGCCAGCAGCCTGGACAGAATTGCAGCCGGGGAGCTGTTTTTT
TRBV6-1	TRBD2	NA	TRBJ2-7	CASSRSGTSYEQYF	TGTGCCAGCAGCCGTTCCGGGACTAGCTACGAGCAGTACTTC